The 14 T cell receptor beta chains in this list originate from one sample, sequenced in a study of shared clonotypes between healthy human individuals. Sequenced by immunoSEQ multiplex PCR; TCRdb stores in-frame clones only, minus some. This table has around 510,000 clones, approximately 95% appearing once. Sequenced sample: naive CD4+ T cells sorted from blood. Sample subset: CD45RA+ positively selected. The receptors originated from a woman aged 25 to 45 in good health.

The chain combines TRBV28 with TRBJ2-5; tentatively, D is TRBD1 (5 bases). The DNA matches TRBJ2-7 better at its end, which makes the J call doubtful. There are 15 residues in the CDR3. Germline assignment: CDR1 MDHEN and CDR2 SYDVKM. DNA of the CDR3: TGTGCCAGCAGTTCCCACCTAGGGGTTTCCTACGAGCAGTACTTC. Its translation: CASSSHLGVSYEQYF.

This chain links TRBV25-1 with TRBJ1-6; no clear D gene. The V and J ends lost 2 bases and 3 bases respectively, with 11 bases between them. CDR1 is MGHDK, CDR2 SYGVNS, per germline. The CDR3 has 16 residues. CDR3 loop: CASSEPSWGYNSPLHF. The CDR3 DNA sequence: TGTGCCAGCAGTGAACCATCATGGGGCTATAATTCACCCCTCCACTTT.

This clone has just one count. The CDR3 DNA follows: TGTGCCAGCAGTCAAGGGAGCCGAGAGTATGGCTACACCTTC. Protein sequence: CASSQGSREYGYTF. V gene TRBV27 combines with J gene TRBJ1-2; D remains ambiguous. The CDR3 is 14 residues long. The V gene lost 5 bases and the J gene lost 5 bases, with 15 bases spanning the gap. Per the germline V gene, CDR1 is MNHEY and CDR2 is SMNVEV (reference sequence).

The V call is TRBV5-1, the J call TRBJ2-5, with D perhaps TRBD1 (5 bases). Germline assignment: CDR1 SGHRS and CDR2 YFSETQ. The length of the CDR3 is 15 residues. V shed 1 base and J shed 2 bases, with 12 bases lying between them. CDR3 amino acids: CASSLWGGRQETQYF. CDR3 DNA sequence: TGCGCCAGCAGCTTGTGGGGCGGACGACAAGAGACCCAGTACTTC. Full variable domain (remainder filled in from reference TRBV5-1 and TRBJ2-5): KAGVTQTPRYLIKTRGQQVTLSCSPISGHRSVSWYQQTPGQGLQFLFEYFSETQRNKGNFPGRFSGRQFSNSRSEMNVSTLELGDSALYLCASSLWGGRQETQYFGPGTRLLVL.

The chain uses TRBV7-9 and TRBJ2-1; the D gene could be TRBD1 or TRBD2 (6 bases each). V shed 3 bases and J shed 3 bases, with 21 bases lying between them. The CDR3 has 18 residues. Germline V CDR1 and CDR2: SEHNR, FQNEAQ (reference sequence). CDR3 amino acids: CASSFLGRGRVNYNEQFF. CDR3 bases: TGTGCCAGCAGCTTCTTGGGTCGGGGGCGAGTGAACTACAATGAGCAGTTCTTC.

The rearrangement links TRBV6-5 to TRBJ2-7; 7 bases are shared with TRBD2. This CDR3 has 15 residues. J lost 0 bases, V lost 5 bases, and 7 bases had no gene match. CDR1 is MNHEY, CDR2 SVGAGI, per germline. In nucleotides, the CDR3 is TGTGCCAGCAGTACCGAGCGGGGCAGCTCCTACGAGCAGTACTTC. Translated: CASSTERGSSYEQYF.

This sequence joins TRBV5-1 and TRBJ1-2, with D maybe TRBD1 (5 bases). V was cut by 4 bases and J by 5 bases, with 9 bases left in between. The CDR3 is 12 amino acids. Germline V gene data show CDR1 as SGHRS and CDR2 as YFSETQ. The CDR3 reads CASSPGGYGYTF. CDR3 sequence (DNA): TGCGCCAGCAGCCCCGGGGGTTATGGCTACACCTTC.

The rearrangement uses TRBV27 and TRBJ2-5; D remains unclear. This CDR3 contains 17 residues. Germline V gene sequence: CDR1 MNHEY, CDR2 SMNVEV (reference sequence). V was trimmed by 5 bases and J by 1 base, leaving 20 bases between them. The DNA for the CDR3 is TGTGCCAGCAGTAGAGCTTTTAGGAGCTACCTCCAAGAGACCCAGTACTTC. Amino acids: CASSRAFRSYLQETQYF.

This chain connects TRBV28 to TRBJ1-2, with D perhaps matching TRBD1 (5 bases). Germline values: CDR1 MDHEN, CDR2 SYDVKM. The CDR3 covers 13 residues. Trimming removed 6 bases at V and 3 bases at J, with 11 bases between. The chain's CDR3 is CASRAQADYGYTF. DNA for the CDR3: TGTGCCAGCAGGGCACAGGCGGACTATGGCTACACCTTC.

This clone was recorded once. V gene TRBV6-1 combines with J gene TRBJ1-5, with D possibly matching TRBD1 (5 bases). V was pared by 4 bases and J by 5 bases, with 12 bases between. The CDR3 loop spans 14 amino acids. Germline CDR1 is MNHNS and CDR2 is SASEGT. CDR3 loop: CASSATGVDQPQHF. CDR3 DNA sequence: TGTGCCAGCAGTGCCACGGGGGTGGATCAGCCCCAGCATTTT.

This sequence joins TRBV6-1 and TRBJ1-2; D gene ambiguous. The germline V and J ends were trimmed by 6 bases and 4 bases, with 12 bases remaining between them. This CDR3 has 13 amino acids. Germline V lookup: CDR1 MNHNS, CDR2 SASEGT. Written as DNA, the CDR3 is TGTGCCAGCAGCTTCGACGGGCTCTATGGCTACACCTTC. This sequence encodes CASSFDGLYGYTF.

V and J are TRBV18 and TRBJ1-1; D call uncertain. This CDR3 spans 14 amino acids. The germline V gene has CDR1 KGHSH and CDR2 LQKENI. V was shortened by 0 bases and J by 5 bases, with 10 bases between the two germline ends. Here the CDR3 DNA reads TGTGCCAGCTCACCACCTGCCGGGATTACTGAAGCTTTCTTT. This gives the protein CASSPPAGITEAFF.

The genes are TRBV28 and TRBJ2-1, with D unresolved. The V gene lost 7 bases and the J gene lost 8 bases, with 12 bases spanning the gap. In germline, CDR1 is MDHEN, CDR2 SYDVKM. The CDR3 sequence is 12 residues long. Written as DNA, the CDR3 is TGTGCCAGCACCCATCTAGGTCATGAGCAGTTCTTC. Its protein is CASTHLGHEQFF. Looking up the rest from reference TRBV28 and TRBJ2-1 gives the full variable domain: DVKVTQSSRYLVKRTGEKVFLECVQDMDHENMFWYRQDPGLGLRLIYFSYDVKMKEKGDIPEGYSVSREKKERFSLILESASTNQTSMYLCASTHLGHEQFFGPGTRLTVL.

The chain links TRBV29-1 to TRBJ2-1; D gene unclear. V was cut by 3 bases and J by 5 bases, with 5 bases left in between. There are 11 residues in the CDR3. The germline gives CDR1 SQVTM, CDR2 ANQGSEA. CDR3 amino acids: CSVDNDNEQFF. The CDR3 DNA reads TGCAGCGTTGATAACGACAATGAGCAGTTCTTC.